Given below is one T cell receptor beta chain in context. The antigen is unknown. Germline values: CDR1 GTSNPN, CDR2 SVGIG (reference sequence). The CDR3 contains 15 residues. The V and J ends lost 0 bases and 2 bases respectively, with 14 bases between them. The source of the sample is a study of long-term antiretroviral therapy in people with HIV. Study-wide results and caveats: An increase in diversity followed ART, yet levels stayed below transplant donor controls.

The libraries were made with immunoSEQ v3.0 at survey level. Sequenced by immunoSEQ multiplex PCR; TCRdb stores in-frame clones only, minus some. The data contain 25,000 to 35,000 clones, about 77% of them singletons. The material was unsorted PBMCs, obtained 1.5 years before starting antiretroviral therapy. This TCR derives from a young man with HIV. The gene calls are TRBV30 and TRBJ2-7; maybe TRBD1 (5 bases). The CDR3 nucleotides read TGTGCCTGGAGTGTGGGGCCTACAGCCCCCTACGAGCAGTACTTC. This codes for CAWSVGPTAPYEQYF.